These 19 T cell receptor beta chains originate from one sample sequenced in a study of blood T cell repertoires in COVID-19 (dated by TCRdb to the early 2020s). The method was the immunoSEQ multiplex PCR assay. This immuneACCESS table, as held by TCRdb, lists in-frame sequences with V and J called but not all clones. Of the missing ones, under half trace to an unresolved V gene in checked studies; the others have no known cause. The sample data list approximately 330,000 clones, and approximately 90% of these were observed just once. Around 4% of the sample goes to the ten largest clones. Material: peripheral blood. The receptor source for this set is a woman aged 45-65 years with active or convalescent COVID-19.

This clone was seen once. This chain joins TRBV28 and TRBJ2-7; D is ambiguous. CDR3 size: 13 residues. V dropped 4 bases and J dropped 4 bases, with 11 bases sitting between them. CDR1 and CDR2 from the germline V gene are MDHEN and SYDVKM. CDR3 DNA sequence: TGTGCCAGCAGTTCCCCCCCCTTATACGAGCAGTACTTC. It encodes CASSSPPLYEQYF. Combining the CDR3 with reference TRBV28 and TRBJ2-7 gives the whole variable domain DVKVTQSSRYLVKRTGEKVFLECVQDMDHENMFWYRQDPGLGLRLIYFSYDVKMKEKGDIPEGYSVSREKKERFSLILESASTNQTSMYLCASSSPPLYEQYFGPGTRLTVT.

V usage is TRBV7-8 and J usage is TRBJ2-7; D possibly corresponds to TRBD2 (6 bases). V was shortened by 5 bases and J by 3 bases, with 17 bases between the two germline ends. Germline V gene data show CDR1 as SGHVS and CDR2 as FQNEAQ. The CDR3 covers 15 residues. The CDR3 protein is CASSARTNHNYEQYF. For the CDR3, the DNA is TGTGCCAGCAGCGCCCGGACTAACCATAACTACGAGCAGTACTTC.

V usage is TRBV6-2 or TRBV6-3 and J usage is TRBJ2-7, with TRBD1 matching 10 bases. This CDR3 has 16 residues. V shed 4 bases and J 4 bases; nucleotides not matched to a gene: 10. Germline lookup yields CDR1 MNHEY and CDR2 SVGEGT. CDR3 coding DNA: TGTGCCAGCAGTTCGGGACAGGGGCCCTCCCAATACGAGCAGTACTTC. Protein product: CASSSGQGPSQYEQYF.

The chain combines TRBV2 with TRBJ2-7; 13 bases map to TRBD2. The J segment lost 3 bases and the V segment lost 2 bases, leaving 4 bases of the junction unmatched. The CDR3 totals 16 residues. Germline CDR1 SNHLY, CDR2 FYNNEI. The CDR3 loop is CASSEFRLAGGYEQYF. The CDR3 DNA is TGTGCCAGCAGTGAATTCCGACTAGCGGGGGGCTACGAGCAGTACTTC.

The J gene is TRBJ2-7, the V gene TRBV7-2; TRBD1 is a possible D gene (6 bases). This CDR3 region has 12 residues. Trimming stripped 4 bases from V and 3 bases from J, with 7 bases between. Germline values: CDR1 SGHTA, CDR2 FQGNSA. CDR3 protein: CASSSGHYEQYF. CDR3 bases: TGTGCCAGCAGCTCGGGACACTACGAGCAGTACTTC.

This clone was detected a few times. The chain has TRBV6-2 or TRBV6-3 and TRBJ2-2; possibly TRBD2 for D (6 bases). Germline CDR1 MNHEY, CDR2 SVGEGT. V was trimmed by 6 bases and J by 4 bases, leaving 12 bases between them. The CDR3 contains 14 residues. DNA for the CDR3: TGTGCCAGCAGCTGGGGAGGTTCCACCGGGGAGCTGTTTTTT. It translates to CASSWGGSTGELFF.

This chain uses TRBV28 with TRBJ2-1; no reliable D call. This CDR3 is 11 amino acids long. Germline V gene data show CDR1 as MDHEN and CDR2 as SYDVKM. Trimming removed 7 bases from V and 4 bases from J, with 5 bases in between. The CDR3 here is CASISYNEQFF. The CDR3 bases are TGTGCCAGCATTTCTTACAATGAGCAGTTCTTC.

The genes are TRBV9 and TRBJ2-2, with a tentative D call TRBD1 (6 bases). CDR3 length: 13 residues. Germline V gene lookup returns CDR1 SGDLS and CDR2 YYNGEE. The V and J ends lost 6 bases and 4 bases respectively, with 10 bases between them. CDR3 nucleotide sequence: TGTGCCAGCAACAGGGTGGGCACCGGGGAGCTGTTTTTT. This encodes CASNRVGTGELFF. The full variable domain, with the rest looked up from reference TRBV9 and TRBJ2-2, is DSGVTQTPKHLITATGQRVTLRCSPRSGDLSVYWYQQSLDQGLQFLIQYYNGEERAKGNILERFSAQQFPDLHSELNLSSLELGDSALYFCASNRVGTGELFFGEGSRLTVL.

This clone was detected only a few times. CDR3 amino acids: CSASGTGTEQYF. CDR3 nucleotide sequence: TGCAGCGCCTCCGGGACAGGGACCGAGCAGTACTTC. The rearrangement uses TRBV29-1 and TRBJ2-7; 9 bases agree with TRBD1. V gave up 7 bases and J gave up 6 bases; unmatched junction bases: 7. The CDR3 covers 12 residues. CDR1 and CDR2 (germline): SQVTM, ANQGSEA.

The rearrangement joins TRBV4-3 to TRBJ2-2; tentatively, D is TRBD1 (5 bases). The germline CDR1 and CDR2 sequences are LGHNA and YSLEER. Trimming took 4 bases from V and 6 from J, leaving 15 bases between them. This CDR3 contains 15 residues. This CDR3 is CASSPQDKTSGELFF. CDR3 DNA sequence: TGCGCCAGCAGCCCCCAGGACAAAACCTCCGGGGAGCTGTTTTTT.

The gene calls are TRBV7-9 and TRBJ2-2, with TRBD2 identical over 7 bases. The germline V gene has CDR1 SEHNR and CDR2 FQNEAQ (reference sequence). The CDR3 contains 16 residues. Germline trimming cut 1 base from V and 5 bases from J; bases unmatched to any gene: 7. CDR3 protein: CASSLEGGAWTGELFF. The CDR3 DNA is TGTGCCAGCAGCTTAGAGGGAGGGGCGTGGACCGGGGAGCTGTTTTTT. Looking up the rest from reference TRBV7-9 and TRBJ2-2 gives the full variable domain: DTGVSQNPRHKITKRGQNVTFRCDPISEHNRLYWYRQTLGQGPEFLTYFQNEAQLEKSRLLSDRFSAERPKGSFSTLEIQRTEQGDSAMYLCASSLEGGAWTGELFFGEGSRLTVL.

The chain links TRBV15 to TRBJ1-5; TRBD1 matches at 7 bases. This CDR3 comprises 14 residues. Trimming took 1 base from V and 7 from J; bases not matched to a gene: 4. Germline loops: CDR1 LNHNV, CDR2 YYDKDF (reference sequence). CDR3 region: CATSRGTGFQPQHF. The CDR3 DNA reads TGTGCCACCAGCAGAGGGACAGGATTCCAGCCCCAGCATTTT.

This clone was seen a handful of times. CDR3: CASSTGTVQPQHF. CDR3 sequence (DNA): TGTGCCAGCAGCACAGGGACGGTTCAGCCCCAGCATTTT. The V call is TRBV27, the J call TRBJ1-5; maybe TRBD1 (6 bases). Germline V gene data show CDR1 as MNHEY and CDR2 as SMNVEV (reference sequence). There are 13 residues in the CDR3. Trimming took 6 bases from V and 6 from J, leaving 12 bases between them.

The genes are TRBV5-4 and TRBJ1-6; D unclear. This CDR3 has 14 amino acids. Germline values: CDR1 SGHNT, CDR2 YYREEE (reference sequence). The V gene lost 4 bases and the J gene lost 5 bases, with 10 bases spanning the gap. CDR3 amino acids: CASSLGGNNSPLHF. The CDR3 coding sequence is TGTGCCAGCAGCCTCGGAGGCAATAATTCACCCCTCCACTTT.

The rearrangement links TRBV11-1 to TRBJ2-2; TRBD2 might be the D (6 bases). CDR1 is SGHAT, CDR2 FQDESV, per germline (reference sequence). This CDR3 is 14 amino acids long. Between the trimmed V and J ends, which lost 5 bases and 9 bases, there was a span of 16 bases. DNA of the CDR3: TGTGCCAGCAGCCTCGACGGGGGAGCTAGGGAGCTGTTTTTT. Translated, it gives CASSLDGGARELFF.

This clone was counted a few times. V and J are TRBV2 and TRBJ1-1; D possibly corresponds to TRBD1 (6 bases). V gave up 5 bases and J gave up 5 bases, with 12 bases separating them. This CDR3 spans 13 amino acids. The germline CDR1 and CDR2 sequences are SNHLY and FYNNEI. The CDR3 spells CASSPQGGTEAFF. Here the CDR3 DNA reads TGTGCCAGCAGTCCACAGGGAGGGACTGAAGCTTTCTTT.

The count of this clone is one. The chain joins TRBV5-3 to TRBJ1-5, with D maybe TRBD1 (6 bases). TRBV5-3 is marked as an open reading frame, function uncertain. Trimming removed 4 bases at V and 2 bases at J, with 19 bases between. This CDR3 contains 17 residues. CDR3: CARSLGTGFVGNQPQHF. Here the CDR3 DNA reads TGTGCCAGAAGCCTGGGAACAGGGTTTGTTGGCAATCAGCCCCAGCATTTT.

The chain combines TRBV3-1 (or the pseudogene TRBV3-2) with TRBJ1-2, with D hard to call. V gave up 0 bases and J gave up 3 bases, with 5 bases separating them. This CDR3 is 13 amino acids long. Germline V gives CDR1 LGHDT, CDR2 YNNKEL (reference sequence). The CDR3 here is CASSQEQYYGYTF. The CDR3 DNA sequence: TGTGCCAGCAGCCAAGAACAGTACTATGGCTACACCTTC.

This chain joins TRBV9 and TRBJ1-1; 9 bases map to TRBD1. The germline CDR1 and CDR2 sequences are SGDLS and YYNGEE. CDR3 length: 13 amino acids. V trimming: 0 bases; J trimming: 7 bases; junction bases outside the gene matches: 1. CDR3 DNA sequence: TGTGCCAGCAGCGTAGAGGGACAGGGTGAAGCTTTCTTT. It yields the protein CASSVEGQGEAFF.